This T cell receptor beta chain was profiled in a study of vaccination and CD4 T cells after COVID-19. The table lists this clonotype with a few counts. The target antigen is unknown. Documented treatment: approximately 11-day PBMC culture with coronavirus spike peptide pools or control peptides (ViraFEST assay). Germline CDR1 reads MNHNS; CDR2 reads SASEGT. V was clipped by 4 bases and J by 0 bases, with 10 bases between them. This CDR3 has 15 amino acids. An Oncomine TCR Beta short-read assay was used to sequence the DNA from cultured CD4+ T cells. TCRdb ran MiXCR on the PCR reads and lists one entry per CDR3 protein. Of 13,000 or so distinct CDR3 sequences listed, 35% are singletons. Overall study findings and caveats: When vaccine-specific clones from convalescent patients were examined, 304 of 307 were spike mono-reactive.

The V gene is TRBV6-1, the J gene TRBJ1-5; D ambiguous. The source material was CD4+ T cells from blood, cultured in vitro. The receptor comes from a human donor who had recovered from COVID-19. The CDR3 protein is CASSVDGYSNQPQHF. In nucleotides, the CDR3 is TGTGCCAGCAGTGTAGACGGCTATAGCAATCAGCCCCAGCATTTT.